This T cell receptor beta chain was sequenced in a study of CD8 T cells in Susac syndrome. Germline assignment: CDR1 SEHNR and CDR2 FQNEAQ (reference sequence). The CDR3 spans 15 residues. V lost 6 bases, J lost 4 bases, and 9 bases stayed unmatched. Roughly 0.45 to 1 ug RNA was reverse transcribed with random hexamers. Amplification of TCR beta CDR3 used immunoSEQ multiplex PCR across 54 Vbeta and 13 Jbeta. TCRdb called the immunoSEQ multiplex PCR reads again in MiXCR, with one record for every CDR3 protein. The data show some 400,000 distinct CDR3 sequences, more than 70% seen once. CD8+ and CD4+ T cells circulating in blood were sequenced for TCR beta.

The V and J genes are TRBV7-9 and TRBJ1-5, with TRBD1 matching over 7 bases. The sequenced material came from CD8+ T cells from PBMCs. The sequence was collected from a human donor with multiple sclerosis. CDR3 coding DNA: TGTGCCAGCAGTTCGGGACAGACTAGTAATCAGCCCCAGCATTTT. Protein product: CASSSGQTSNQPQHF.